Following are 10 T cell receptor beta chains from one sample sequenced in a study of T cell responses to AZD1222 COVID-19 vaccine. Generated by immunoSEQ multiplex PCR, the TCRdb table keeps only in-frame clones and is missing some. Counted here are over 130,000 clones, around 90% occurring once; the ten biggest clones make up 3.3%. The starting material was peripheral blood, obtained 28 days after the second AZD1222 dose. These receptor sequences come from an adult who received the AZD1222 COVID-19 vaccine.

This chain uses TRBV3-1 (or the pseudogene TRBV3-2) with TRBJ2-7, with TRBD2 matching over 8 bases. This CDR3 spans 16 amino acids. V dropped 0 bases and J dropped 8; count of bases not matched to a gene: 12. Germline assignment: CDR1 LGHDT and CDR2 YNNKEL (reference sequence). The CDR3 DNA sequence: TGTGCCAGCAGCCAAGACAGCGGGAGTTTTGTCTATAAGCAGTACTTC. This encodes CASSQDSGSFVYKQYF.

This sequence joins TRBV4-2 and TRBJ2-1, with a possible D match to TRBD2 (7 bases). The CDR3 extends over 16 amino acids. CDR1 is LGHNA and CDR2 is YNFKEQ in the germline V gene. V lost 4 bases and J 4 bases, leaving 17 bases between the germline ends. The CDR3 is CASSLGGLAAYNEQFF. CDR3 nucleotides: TGTGCCAGCAGCCTTGGGGGGCTAGCGGCTTACAATGAGCAGTTCTTC.

The chain links TRBV15 to TRBJ2-7, with 13 bases that match TRBD2. With V trimmed by 5 bases and J by 5 bases, 9 bases remained unmatched. CDR3 length: 16 amino acids. In germline, CDR1 is LNHNV, CDR2 YYDKDF (reference sequence). This chain's CDR3 is CATSSRLAGGKDEQYF. In nucleotides, the CDR3 is TGTGCCACCAGCTCAAGACTAGCGGGAGGTAAGGACGAGCAGTACTTC.

The genes are TRBV3-1 (or the pseudogene TRBV3-2) and TRBJ1-3; 8 nucleotides match TRBD1. The CDR3 runs to 15 residues. Per the germline V gene, CDR1 is LGHDT and CDR2 is YNNKEL (reference sequence). Trimming removed 1 base from V and 4 bases from J; junction bases left unmatched: 3. CDR3 sequence: CASSQGTGSGNTIYF. The CDR3, as DNA: TGTGCCAGCAGCCAAGGGACAGGGTCCGGAAACACCATATATTTT.

This clone came up once. The chain combines TRBV10-3 with TRBJ2-7; D possibly corresponds to TRBD1 (6 bases). V lost 2 bases and J 2 bases, leaving 25 bases between the germline ends. CDR1 is ENHRY, CDR2 SYGVKD, per germline. This CDR3 is 19 amino acids long. The CDR3 spells CAISEPVRRQAMVPYEQYF. CDR3 bases: TGTGCCATCAGTGAGCCGGTACGGAGACAGGCTATGGTTCCCTACGAGCAGTACTTC.

This clone is a singleton in its sample. The genes are TRBV7-2 and TRBJ1-5; TRBD1 matches 9 bases. J was trimmed by 3 bases and V by 5 bases; bases with no gene match: 5. Germline assignment: CDR1 SGHTA and CDR2 FQGNSA. The CDR3 is made up of 15 amino acids. The CDR3, as DNA: TGTGCCAGCAGCCCACAGGGGGCGGACAATCAGCCCCAGCATTTT. This encodes CASSPQGADNQPQHF.

This chain joins TRBV28 and TRBJ2-7; unclear D gene. This CDR3 comprises 12 residues. V was shortened by 7 bases and J by 3 bases, with 10 bases between the two germline ends. Germline CDR1 MDHEN, CDR2 SYDVKM. The CDR3 sequence is CASIKLGYEQYF. DNA of the CDR3: TGTGCCAGCATTAAGTTGGGCTACGAGCAGTACTTC.

The V call is TRBV30, the J call TRBJ1-6; D possibly corresponds to TRBD1 (6 bases). Trimming shortened V by 8 bases and J by 8 bases, and 16 bases separated the two germline ends. The CDR3 is 13 amino acids. From germline, CDR1 is GTSNPN and CDR2 SVGIG (reference sequence). CDR3 loop: CASPRGSDSPLHF. CDR3 DNA sequence: TGTGCCAGCCCCAGGGGAAGCGATTCACCCCTCCACTTT.

The DNA of the CDR3 is TGTGCCAGCAGTGAACAGGGGACAGGGTTAGAGCAGTACTTC. The encoded protein is CASSEQGTGLEQYF. V is TRBV2 and J is TRBJ2-7, with 9 bases fitting TRBD1. V lost 2 bases and J lost 7; bases outside the gene matches: 6. Germline V CDR1 and CDR2: SNHLY, FYNNEI. This CDR3 has 14 amino acids.

J is TRBJ1-2 and V is TRBV12-5, with 7 bases aligning to TRBD1. Trimming cost V 0 bases and J 2 bases; bases outside gene matches: 3. CDR1 is LGHNT, CDR2 FRNRAP, per germline. The CDR3 extends over 15 amino acids. CDR3 sequence reads: CASGLVTGWNYGYTF. The CDR3 DNA reads TGTGCTAGTGGTTTGGTGACAGGGTGGAACTATGGCTACACCTTC. Filled out from reference TRBV12-5 and TRBJ1-2, the complete variable domain reads DARVTQTPRHKVTEMGQEVTMRCQPILGHNTVFWYRQTMMQGLELLAYFRNRAPLDDSGMPKDRFSAEMPDATLATLKIQPSEPRDSAVYFCASGLVTGWNYGYTFGSGTRLTVV.